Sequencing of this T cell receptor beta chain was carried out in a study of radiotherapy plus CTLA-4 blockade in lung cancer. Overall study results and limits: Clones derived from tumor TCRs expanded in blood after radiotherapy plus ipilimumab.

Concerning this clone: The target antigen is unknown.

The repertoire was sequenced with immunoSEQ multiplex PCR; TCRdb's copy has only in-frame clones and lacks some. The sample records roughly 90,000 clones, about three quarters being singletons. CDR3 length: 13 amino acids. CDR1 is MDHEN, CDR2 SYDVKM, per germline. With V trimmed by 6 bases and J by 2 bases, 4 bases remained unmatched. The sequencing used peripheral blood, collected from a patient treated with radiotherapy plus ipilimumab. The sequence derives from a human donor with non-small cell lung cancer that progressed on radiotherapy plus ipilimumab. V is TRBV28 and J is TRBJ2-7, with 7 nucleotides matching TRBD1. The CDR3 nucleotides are TGTGCCAGCAGAGGGGGCGGCCCCTACGAGCAGTACTTC. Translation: CASRGGGPYEQYF.